This T cell receptor beta chain was captured by sequencing in a study of T cell changes during pregnancy in multiple sclerosis. Looked up from germline, CDR1 is SEHNR and CDR2 is FQNEAQ (reference sequence). CDR3 length: 14 amino acids. V was shortened by 5 bases and J by 4 bases, with 14 bases between the two germline ends. The repertoire was sequenced with immunoSEQ multiplex PCR; TCRdb's copy has only in-frame clones and lacks some. The sample records about 84,000 clones, 94% being singletons. The material was peripheral blood, obtained in the second trimester of pregnancy. The V call is TRBV7-9, the J call TRBJ1-2, with D possibly TRBD1 on 6 matching bases. This TCR derives from a female donor in good health, enrolled as a control in a pregnancy study. This CDR3 is CASSPQQGFYGYTF. The CDR3 coding sequence is TGTGCCAGCAGCCCCCAACAGGGATTCTATGGCTACACCTTC. Full variable domain (remainder filled in from reference TRBV7-9 and TRBJ1-2): DTGVSQNPRHKITKRGQNVTFRCDPISEHNRLYWYRQTLGQGPEFLTYFQNEAQLEKSRLLSDRFSAERPKGSFSTLEIQRTEQGDSAMYLCASSPQQGFYGYTFGSGTRLTVV.